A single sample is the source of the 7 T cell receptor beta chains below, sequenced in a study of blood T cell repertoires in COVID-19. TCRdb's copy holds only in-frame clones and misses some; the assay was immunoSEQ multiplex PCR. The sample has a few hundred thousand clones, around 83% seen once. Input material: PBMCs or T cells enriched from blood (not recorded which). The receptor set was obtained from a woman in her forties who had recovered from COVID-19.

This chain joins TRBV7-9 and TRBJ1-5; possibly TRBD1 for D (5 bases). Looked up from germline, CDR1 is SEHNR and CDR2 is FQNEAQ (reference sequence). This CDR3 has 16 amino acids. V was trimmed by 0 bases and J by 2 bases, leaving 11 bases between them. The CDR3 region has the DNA TGTGCCAGCAGCTTAGCGCGGGGGGGTGGCAATCAGCCCCAGCATTTT. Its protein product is CASSLARGGGNQPQHF.

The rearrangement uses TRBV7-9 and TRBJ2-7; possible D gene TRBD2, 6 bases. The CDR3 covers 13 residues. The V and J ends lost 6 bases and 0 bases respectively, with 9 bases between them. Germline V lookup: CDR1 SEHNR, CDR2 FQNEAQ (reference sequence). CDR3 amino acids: CASRAGSSYEQYF. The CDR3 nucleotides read TGTGCCAGCAGGGCGGGGAGCTCCTACGAGCAGTACTTC.

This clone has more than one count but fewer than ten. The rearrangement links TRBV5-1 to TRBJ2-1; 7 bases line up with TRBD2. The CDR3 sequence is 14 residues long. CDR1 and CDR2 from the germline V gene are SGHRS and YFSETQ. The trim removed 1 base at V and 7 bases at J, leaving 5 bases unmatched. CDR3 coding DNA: TGCGCCAGCAGCTTGACGGGAGGACGGAATGAGCAGTTCTTC. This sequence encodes CASSLTGGRNEQFF.

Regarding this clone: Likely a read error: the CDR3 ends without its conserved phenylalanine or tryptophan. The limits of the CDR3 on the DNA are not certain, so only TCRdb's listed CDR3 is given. The CDR3 sequence is CASSPQGAALQGHRY. The chain is built from TRBV7-9 and TRBJ2-3; the table calls TRBD1, which could not be checked here. Germline V gene data show CDR1 as SEHNR and CDR2 as FQNEAQ (reference sequence). Counting both end residues, the CDR3 totals 15 amino acids.

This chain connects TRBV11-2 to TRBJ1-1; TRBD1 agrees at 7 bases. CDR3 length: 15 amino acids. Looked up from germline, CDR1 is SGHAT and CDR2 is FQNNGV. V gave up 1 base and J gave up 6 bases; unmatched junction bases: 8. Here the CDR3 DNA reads TGTGCCAGCAGCTTAGGGGTGACAGGGACTTCTGAAGCTTTCTTT. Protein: CASSLGVTGTSEAFF.

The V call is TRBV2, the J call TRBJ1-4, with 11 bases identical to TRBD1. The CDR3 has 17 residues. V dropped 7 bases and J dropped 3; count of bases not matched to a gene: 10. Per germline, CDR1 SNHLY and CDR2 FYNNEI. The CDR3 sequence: CASNGQGAIEANEKLFF. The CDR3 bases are TGTGCCAGCAACGGACAGGGGGCGATTGAGGCTAATGAAAAACTGTTTTTT.

CDR3 in DNA: TGTGCCAGCACCAGACTTAGCGGGAGGATTAATGAGCAGTTCTTC. Its protein is CASTRLSGRINEQFF. V and J are TRBV6-5 and TRBJ2-1, with 10 bases that match TRBD2. The CDR3 totals 15 residues. Losses at the gene ends were 7 bases for V and 7 bases for J; bases not matched to a gene: 10. The germline CDR1 and CDR2 sequences are MNHEY and SVGAGI.